The T cell receptor beta chain described here comes from a study of blood T cell repertoires in COVID-19. Study in general: Acute-phase and convalescent COVID-19 samples originated in the United States, Italy and Spain.

Original processing notes: Estimation of nucleated cell counts was performed using reference gene primer amplification. Data came from immunoSEQ multiplex PCR; TCRdb stores just in-frame clones and leaves some out. That table supplies the V and J calls and clone size; D and trimming were determined from the DNA. Of approximately 350,000 clones listed, 70% to 90% were seen once; the top ten hold 7.1%. Trimming removed 0 bases from V and 2 bases from J, with 11 bases in between. Looked up from germline, CDR1 is GTSNPN and CDR2 is SVGIG (reference sequence). CDR3 size: 15 residues. While infection was still active, Seattle patients were enrolled and then followed longitudinally.

The source material was peripheral blood. The rearrangement joins TRBV30 to TRBJ1-5, with a possible D match to TRBD1 (6 bases). The sequence came from a woman aged 55-70 years with COVID-19, enrolled during active disease. The CDR3 region has the DNA TGTGCCTGGAGTGTAGGGGGTACGGGCAATCAGCCCCAGCATTTT. Protein sequence: CAWSVGGTGNQPQHF.